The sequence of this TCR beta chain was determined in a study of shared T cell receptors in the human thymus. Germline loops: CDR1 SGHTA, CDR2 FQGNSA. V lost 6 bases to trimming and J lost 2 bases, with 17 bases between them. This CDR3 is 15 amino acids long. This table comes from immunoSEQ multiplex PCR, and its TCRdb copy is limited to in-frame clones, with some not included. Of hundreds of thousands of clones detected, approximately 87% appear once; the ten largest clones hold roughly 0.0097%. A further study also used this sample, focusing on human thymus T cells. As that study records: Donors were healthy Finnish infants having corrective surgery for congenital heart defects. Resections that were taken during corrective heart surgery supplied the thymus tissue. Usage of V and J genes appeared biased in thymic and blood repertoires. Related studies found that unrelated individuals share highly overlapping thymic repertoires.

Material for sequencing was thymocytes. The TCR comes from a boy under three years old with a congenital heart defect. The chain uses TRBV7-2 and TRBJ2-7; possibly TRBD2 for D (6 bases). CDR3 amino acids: CASRDPLAGPYEQYF. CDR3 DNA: TGTGCCAGCAGGGACCCGCTCGCGGGACCCTACGAGCAGTACTTC.